A selection of T cell receptor beta chains follows, all from one sample in a study of long-term antiretroviral therapy in people with HIV. Sequencing used immunoSEQ multiplex PCR; TCRdb keeps in-frame clones, though not all of them. Among about 17,000 clones listed, 65% to 85% were seen once. Sequenced here: unsorted PBMCs, sampled nearly 2.6 years before starting antiretroviral therapy. These receptors all stem from a woman aged 50 to 65 with HIV. The CDR3 runs from the conserved cysteine through the conserved F or W. The D gene is left open where the match is weak. Expanded clones get a size class; other rows say once, few or many, or leave the size out.

J,size,D,V,DNA,CDR3
TRBJ1-1,few,.,TRBV7-9,TGTGCCAGCAAACCCCAGACAGCAAACACTGAAGCTTTCTTT,CASKPQTANTEAFF
TRBJ2-6,.,.,TRBV6-5,TGTGCCAGCACCCCAGCAGAAGCTGGGGCCAACGTCCTGACTTTC,CASTPAEAGANVLTF
TRBJ1-5,.,.,TRBV7-6,TGTGCCAGCAGCTTAGATAGCAATCAGCCCCAGCATTTT,CASSLDSNQPQHF
TRBJ1-5,medium-sized,TRBD1,TRBV6-5,TGTGCCAGCTGGACAGGGATCGGCAATCAGCCCCAGCATTTT,CASWTGIGNQPQHF
TRBJ2-2,.,TRBD2,TRBV4-1,TGCGCCAGCAGCCCTAGGACTAGCGGGAACACCGGGGAGCTGTTTTTT,CASSPRTSGNTGELFF
TRBJ1-5,.,TRBD1,TRBV18,TGTGCCAGCTCGCCTACAGGGGACCCCTATCAGCCCCAGCATTTT,CASSPTGDPYQPQHF
TRBJ2-3,.,TRBD1,TRBV7-9,TGTGCCAGCAGCTCGTCCGGGACAGGGAGAGCAGATACGCAGTATTTT,CASSSSGTGRADTQYF
TRBJ2-2,.,.,TRBV28,TGTGCCAGCATGGGGGGCGGGAACACCGGGGAGCTGTTTTTT,CASMGGGNTGELFF
TRBJ1-1,.,.,TRBV30,TGTGCCTGGAGTGTAATTCAGGGTAGGGCTTTCTTT,CAWSVIQGRAFF
TRBJ2-2,.,TRBD1,TRBV7-8,TGTGCCAGCAGCTTAAACGACAGGGCGACCGGGGAGCTGTTTTTT,CASSLNDRATGELFF
TRBJ1-2,.,.,TRBV6-5,TGTGCCAGCGACGCGGGGTGGTATGGCTACACCTTC,CASDAGWYGYTF
TRBJ2-3,once,.,TRBV4-1,TGCGCCAGCAGCCAAGGTGGACTATCCCGAGATACGCAGTATTTT,CASSQGGLSRDTQYF
TRBJ1-2,.,.,TRBV14,TGTGCCAGCAGCCAAGATCAGACAGGCGGCTACACCTTC,CASSQDQTGGYTF
TRBJ2-7,.,.,TRBV7-9,TGTGCCAGCAGTACCCGGGAGAAAACCTACGAGCAGTACTTC,CASSTREKTYEQYF
TRBJ1-6,.,.,TRBV5-6,TGTGCCAGCAGTCGGGACGGGGGCGCGAGGGATTCACCCCTCCACTTT,CASSRDGGARDSPLHF
TRBJ2-1,.,.,TRBV19,TGTGCCAGTAGTGATCTAGGGGGTCTCTACAATGAGCAGTTCTTC,CASSDLGGLYNEQFF
TRBJ2-2,.,.,TRBV9,TGTGCCAGCAGCGTTGGACCGAGACAAGGGTACACCGGGGAGCTGTTTTTT,CASSVGPRQGYTGELFF
TRBJ1-3,few,.,TRBV30,TGTGCCTGGGATACAGGAAACACCATATATTTT,CAWDTGNTIYF
TRBJ2-5,.,.,TRBV15,TGTGCCACCAGCAGAGAACAGGGTCGACAAGAGACCCAGTACTTC,CATSREQGRQETQYF
TRBJ1-5,.,.,TRBV30,TGTGCCTGGAAAGGCAACCCCGCCGATCCCCAGCATTTT,CAWKGNPADPQHF
TRBJ1-1,.,TRBD1,TRBV6-5,TGTGCCAGCAGTTACCCTGGACAGGCTGAAGCTTTCTTT,CASSYPGQAEAFF
TRBJ1-4,.,TRBD1,TRBV4-1,TGCGCCAGCAGCCCACCTTGGACAGGGGCAGAAAAACTGTTTTTT,CASSPPWTGAEKLFF